A selection of T cell receptor beta chains follows, all from one sample in a study of Ad26.COV2.S vaccination and SARS-CoV-2 variants. Data came from immunoSEQ multiplex PCR; TCRdb stores just in-frame clones and leaves some out. There are around 400,000 clones in the sample; about 93% occur only once, and about 12% lies in the top ten. The material sequenced was peripheral blood, taken in a trial of Ad26.COV2.S vaccine versus placebo. These receptors came from a person between 18 and 65 years old who received the Ad26.COV2.S COVID-19 vaccine or a placebo. Both conserved end residues are part of each CDR3. The D gene is left open where the match is weak. Size values are once, few and many counts, or a class for expanded clones, and some rows have none.

>TRBJ1-1|.|.|TRBV12-3/TRBV12-4
CASSLQGTTEAFF
TGTGCCAGCAGTCTACAGGGAACAACTGAAGCTTTCTTT
>TRBJ2-2|.|.|TRBV4-3
CASSQEGGRRFTGELFF
TGCGCCAGCAGCCAAGAGGGCGGACGAAGGTTCACCGGGGAGCTGTTTTTT
>TRBJ2-3|.|.|TRBV5-5
CASSLEWISDTQYF
TGTGCCAGCAGCTTGGAGTGGATATCGGATACGCAGTATTTT
>TRBJ2-3|.|.|TRBV19
CASRIGAGGSTDTQYF
TGTGCCAGTAGGATAGGGGCGGGTGGGAGCACAGATACGCAGTATTTT
>TRBJ1-1|TRBD1|few|TRBV18
CASSPQTGVNTEAFF
TGTGCCAGCTCACCACAGACAGGGGTGAACACTGAAGCTTTCTTT
>TRBJ1-5|TRBD1|.|TRBV6-2/TRBV6-3
CASSYSTGDNQPQHF
TGTGCCAGCAGTTACTCCACAGGGGACAATCAGCCCCAGCATTTT
>TRBJ2-1|TRBD2|.|TRBV4-3
CASSQDVIAGGPGEQFF
TGCGCCAGCAGCCAAGATGTGATAGCGGGAGGGCCGGGTGAGCAGTTCTTC
>TRBJ2-3|.|.|TRBV3-1/TRBV3-2
CASSQREAQYF
TGTGCCAGCAGCCAAAGGGAAGCGCAGTATTTT
>TRBJ1-6|.|.|TRBV27
CASSPSLSRTYSPLHF
TGTGCCAGCAGTCCAAGCTTATCGAGAACCTATTCACCCCTCCACTTT
>TRBJ2-2|TRBD2|.|TRBV27
CASSFGLAGGPVGELFF
TGTGCCAGCAGTTTCGGACTAGCGGGAGGGCCGGTCGGGGAGCTGTTTTTT
>TRBJ2-1|.|.|TRBV5-1
CASSLGRHEQFF
TGCGCCAGCAGCTTGGGCCGCCATGAGCAGTTCTTC
>TRBJ2-7|.|.|TRBV28
CASSLVGTLFYEQYF
TGTGCCAGCAGTTTGGTAGGGACCCTCTTTTACGAGCAGTACTTC
>TRBJ1-5|.|.|TRBV7-6
CASSLDRPGAHNQPQHF
TGTGCCAGCAGCTTAGACCGGCCAGGGGCCCACAATCAGCCCCAGCATTTT
>TRBJ2-1|TRBD1|.|TRBV19
CASVNRGNTDEQFF
TGTGCCAGTGTCAACAGGGGGAATACGGATGAGCAGTTCTTC
>TRBJ1-3|.|.|TRBV19
CASSPDPLSRGSGNTIYF
TGTGCCAGTAGCCCTGACCCCCTCTCTCGGGGCTCTGGAAACACCATATATTTT
>TRBJ1-1|.|.|TRBV14
CASSQEVGMNEAFF
TGTGCCAGCAGCCAAGAGGTTGGGATGAATGAAGCTTTCTTT
>TRBJ2-7|.|.|TRBV13
CASSSLGEANEQYF
TGTGCCAGCAGCTCATTAGGGGAGGCGAACGAGCAGTACTTC
>TRBJ2-7|.|.|TRBV2
CASARDLQQYF
TGTGCCAGCGCCCGGGACCTTCAGCAGTACTTC
>TRBJ2-1|TRBD2|.|TRBV5-6
CASSRGLAGVNEQFF
TGTGCCAGCAGCAGGGGACTAGCGGGCGTCAATGAGCAGTTCTTC
>TRBJ1-1|TRBD1|.|TRBV15
CATRQGSTEAFF
TGTGCCACGCGACAGGGGAGCACTGAAGCTTTCTTT
>TRBJ1-2|TRBD1|.|TRBV6-1
CASSDTGGPNYGYTF
TGTGCCAGCAGTGATACAGGGGGTCCTAACTATGGCTACACCTTC
>TRBJ2-7|.|.|TRBV9
CASSVEGGTQYF
TGTGCCAGCAGCGTAGAAGGCGGGACGCAGTACTTC
>TRBJ2-7|.|.|TRBV23-1
CASSPGVNEQYF
TGCGCCAGCAGTCCCGGGGTCAACGAGCAGTACTTC
>TRBJ2-7|TRBD1|.|TRBV11-2
CASSHPGQGIHEQYF
TGTGCCAGCAGCCACCCGGGACAGGGAATACACGAGCAGTACTTC
>TRBJ2-3|.|.|TRBV6-6
CASSYAPQGGPDTQYF
TGTGCCAGCAGTTACGCCCCCCAAGGCGGCCCAGATACGCAGTATTTT
>TRBJ2-7|.|few|TRBV10-1
CASSDLGREYEQYF
TGCGCCAGCAGTGACTTGGGGCGAGAGTACGAGCAGTACTTC
>TRBJ2-7|TRBD1|.|TRBV6-2/TRBV6-3
CASSYPGQGYEQYF
TGTGCCAGCAGTTACCCTGGACAGGGCTACGAGCAGTACTTC
>TRBJ1-5|.|.|TRBV5-1
CASSLYGNNQPQHF
TGCGCCAGCAGCTTGTATGGCAACAATCAGCCCCAGCATTTT
>TRBJ2-3|.|.|TRBV7-2
CASSFDRSSTDTQYF
TGTGCCAGCAGCTTCGACAGAAGTAGCACAGATACGCAGTATTTT
>TRBJ1-5|.|once|TRBV15
CATSKGRAVYSNQPQHF
TGTGCCACCAGCAAAGGGAGGGCTGTGTATAGCAATCAGCCCCAGCATTTT
>TRBJ2-5|TRBD2|.|TRBV4-1
CASSQDRGRGETQYF
TGCGCCAGCAGCCAAGATCGGGGGAGGGGAGAGACCCAGTACTTC
>TRBJ1-2|TRBD1|.|TRBV27
CASSPGTAPNYGYTF
TGTGCCAGCAGTCCCGGGACAGCCCCTAACTATGGCTACACCTTC
>TRBJ2-7|.|.|TRBV10-3
CAITLGTGGEQYF
TGTGCCATCACCCTCGGGACTGGGGGGGAGCAGTACTTC
>TRBJ2-2|.|.|TRBV24-1
CATSDPDAGELFF
TGTGCCACCAGTGACCCCGATGCCGGGGAGCTGTTTTTT
>TRBJ2-5|TRBD2|.|TRBV15
CATSNIAGVVGETQYF
TGTGCCACCAGCAACATAGCGGGAGTGGTTGGGGAGACCCAGTACTTC
>TRBJ2-3|.|.|TRBV9
CASSPRDGRGTSTDTQYF
TGTGCCAGCAGCCCAAGGGACGGGCGGGGTACTAGCACAGATACGCAGTATTTT
>TRBJ2-6|.|.|TRBV4-1
CASSRGWGMESGANVLTF
TGCGCCAGCAGCCGCGGTTGGGGTATGGAATCTGGGGCCAACGTCCTGACTTTC
>TRBJ1-1|.|.|TRBV19
CASSIGRGNTEAFF
TGTGCCAGTAGTATCGGCAGGGGGAACACTGAAGCTTTCTTT
>TRBJ2-3|.|.|TRBV4-1
CASSQDGAATPQYF
TGCGCCAGCAGCCAAGATGGAGCGGCAACGCCGCAGTATTTT
>TRBJ1-4|TRBD1|.|TRBV18
CASSPQRQGEGKLFF
TGTGCCAGCTCACCACAGAGACAGGGGGAAGGAAAACTGTTTTTT
>TRBJ1-1|TRBD1|.|TRBV2
CASSEATGAVTEAFF
TGTGCCAGCAGTGAAGCGACAGGGGCGGTAACTGAAGCTTTCTTT